This T cell receptor (beta chain) was identified in a study of shared clonotypes between healthy human individuals. At the level of the study: The study used three CD4 naive, three CD4 memory, two CD8 naive and one CD8 memory plate per donor.

Findings and caveats of the study: Generation probabilities were higher for clonotypes shared across all four sorted-subset donors than for unshared ones. Naive CD4 clonotype sharing across several donors was about 5%.

Concerning this clone itself: Its antigen is not known.

The table came from immunoSEQ multiplex PCR; TCRdb's copy has only in-frame clones and leaves some out. This table has just over 2,000,000 clones, over 85% appearing once. CD45RO-negative, CCR7-positively selected cells formed the naive CD8 fraction, excluding terminally differentiated effector memory CD45RA+ cells. Donors comprised healthy HIV-negative adults lacking recent acute infections or vaccinations. Germline V CDR1 and CDR2: MGHRA, YSYEKL. V was pared by 1 base and J by 6 bases, with 9 bases between. The CDR3 runs to 13 residues. This rearrangement joins TRBV4-1 to TRBJ2-5; the D is unclear. The origin of this receptor is a man aged 18 to 35 in good health. Sequencing was performed on naive CD8+ T cells sorted from blood. CDR3 residues: CASSQVSGKTQYF. CDR3 DNA: TGCGCCAGCAGCCAAGTAAGTGGCAAGACCCAGTACTTC.